This TCR beta chain was found in a study of OX40 agonist ivuxolimab in advanced cancers. Peripheral blood came from all dose cohorts at three timepoints. To note about this clone: Its antigen is still unknown.

Measured with immunoSEQ multiplex PCR; TCRdb has only the in-frame clones, and not every one. The table includes 50,000 to 65,000 clones, more than 75% detected once. Notes on the study in general: Antigen specificity was not determined for the expanded peripheral T cells. Among some nonresponders, normalized T-cell clonal expansion was also low. Averaged across samples, CD8+ T cells carried more expanded clones than CD4+ did.

Material: CD4+ or CD8+ T cells sorted from blood, obtained in a trial of the OX40 agonist ivuxolimab. This clonotype was obtained from an adult with an advanced solid tumor such as melanoma, head and neck, liver or kidney cancer.

As DNA, the CDR3 is TGTGCCAGCAGGTACCGGGCGGAACTGTTTTTT. Amino acid sequence: CASRYRAELFF. The chain carries TRBV28 and TRBJ1-4; no reliable D call. Trimming stripped 6 bases from V and 12 bases from J, with 11 bases between. The CDR3 loop spans 11 amino acids. The germline gives CDR1 MDHEN, CDR2 SYDVKM. The full variable domain, rest sourced from reference TRBV28 and TRBJ1-4, is DVKVTQSSRYLVKRTGEKVFLECVQDMDHENMFWYRQDPGLGLRLIYFSYDVKMKEKGDIPEGYSVSREKKERFSLILESASTNQTSMYLCASRYRAELFFGSGTQLSVL.